This T cell receptor (beta chain) was sequenced for a study of post-analysis software for immune sequencing data. Unique molecular identifiers were carried by the TCR beta cDNA libraries. TCRdb reprocessed the PCR reads via MiXCR and lists one record per CDR3 protein. The data show a few hundred thousand distinct CDR3 sequences, roughly 34% seen once. Notes on the study in general: Patients showed TRBV5-6, TRBV5-1 and TRBV20-1 among roughly five TRBV segments more frequent than in controls.

Germline V gene lookup returns CDR1 SGHVS and CDR2 FQNEAQ. Trimming took off 2 bases at V and 3 bases at J, with 14 bases between the two ends. There are 15 residues in the CDR3. About this clonotype: Its antigen is still unknown.

Sequencing used blood. V gene TRBV7-8 combines with J gene TRBJ2-7; weak D call: TRBD1 (5 bases). This receptor was taken from a girl aged 2-17 years with multiple sclerosis. CDR3 sequence (DNA): TGTGCCAGCAGCTTAAGTCAGGGATACCACTACGAGCAGTACTTC. Protein: CASSLSQGYHYEQYF.